Listed here are 2 T cell receptor beta chains from one sample, sequenced in a study of blood T cell repertoires in COVID-19. Profiling relied on immunoSEQ multiplex PCR, and the TCRdb table lists in-frame clones only, not all of them. The top ten hold roughly 7.3% of the sample, which has some 95,000 clones, less than 85% seen once. The sample was peripheral blood. The receptor source for this set is an older man with acute or convalescent COVID-19.

The gene calls are TRBV9 and TRBJ2-5; D is perhaps TRBD1 (6 bases). The germline V gene encodes CDR1 SGDLS and CDR2 YYNGEE. The length of the CDR3 is 14 residues. Trimming left V 0 bases short and J 3 bases short, with 9 bases between. CDR3 in DNA: TGTGCCAGCAGCGTAGGGGACAACAAAGAGACCCAGTACTTC. Translation gives CASSVGDNKETQYF.

In its sample, this clone was seen a few times. The rearrangement links TRBV7-3 to TRBJ1-1, with unresolved D. Germline CDR1 SGHTA, CDR2 FQGTGA. Trimming removed 4 bases from V and 1 base from J, with 7 bases in between. CDR3 length: 13 residues. CDR3 in DNA: TGTGCCAGCAGCTCCCTCCCGAACACTGAAGCTTTCTTT. Translated, it gives CASSSLPNTEAFF.